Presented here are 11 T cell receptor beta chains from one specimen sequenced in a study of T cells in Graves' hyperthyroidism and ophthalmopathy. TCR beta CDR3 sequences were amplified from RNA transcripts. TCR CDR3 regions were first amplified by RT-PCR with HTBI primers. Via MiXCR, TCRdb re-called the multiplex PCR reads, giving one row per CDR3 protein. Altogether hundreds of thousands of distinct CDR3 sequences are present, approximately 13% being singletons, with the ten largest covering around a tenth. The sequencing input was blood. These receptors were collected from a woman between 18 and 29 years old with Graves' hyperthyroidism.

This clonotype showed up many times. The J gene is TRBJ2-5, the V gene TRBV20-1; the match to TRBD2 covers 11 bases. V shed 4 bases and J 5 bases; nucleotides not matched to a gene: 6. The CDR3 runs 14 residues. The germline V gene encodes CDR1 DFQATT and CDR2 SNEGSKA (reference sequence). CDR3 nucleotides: TGCAGTGCTATCCTCCTAGCGGGGGGCGAGACCCAGTACTTC. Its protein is CSAILLAGGETQYF.

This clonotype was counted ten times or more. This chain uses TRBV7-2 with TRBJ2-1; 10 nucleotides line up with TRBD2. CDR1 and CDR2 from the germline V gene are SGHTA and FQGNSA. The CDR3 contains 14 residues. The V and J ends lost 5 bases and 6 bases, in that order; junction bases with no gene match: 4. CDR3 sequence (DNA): TGTGCCAGCAGCAGCGGGAGGGCCCGCAATGAGCAGTTCTTC. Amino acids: CASSSGRARNEQFF.

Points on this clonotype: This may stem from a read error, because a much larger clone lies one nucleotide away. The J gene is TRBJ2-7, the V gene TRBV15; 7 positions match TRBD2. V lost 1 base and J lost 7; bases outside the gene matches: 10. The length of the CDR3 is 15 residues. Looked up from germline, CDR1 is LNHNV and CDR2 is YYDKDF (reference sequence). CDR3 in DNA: TGTGCCACCAGCAGAGGGGAGGGAGTGGTAGATGAGCAGTACTTC. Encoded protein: CATSRGEGVVDEQYF.

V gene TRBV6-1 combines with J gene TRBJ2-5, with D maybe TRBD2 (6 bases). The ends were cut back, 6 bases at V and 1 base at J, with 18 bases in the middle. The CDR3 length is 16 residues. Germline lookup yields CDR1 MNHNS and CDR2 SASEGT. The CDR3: CASSPGGSGSQETQYF. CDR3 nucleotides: TGTGCCAGCAGCCCTGGGGGTAGCGGTTCCCAAGAGACCCAGTACTTC.

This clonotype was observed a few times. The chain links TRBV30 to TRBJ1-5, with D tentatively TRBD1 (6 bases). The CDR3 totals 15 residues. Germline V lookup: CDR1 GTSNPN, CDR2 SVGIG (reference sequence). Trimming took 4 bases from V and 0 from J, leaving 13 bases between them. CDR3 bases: TGTGCCTGGAAGGCAGGGGCAGCTAGCAATCAGCCCCAGCATTTT. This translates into CAWKAGAASNQPQHF.

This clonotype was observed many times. Here the CDR3 DNA reads TGTGCCAGCAGTGAGAATTTATTTCAGCCCCAGCATTTT. Translated: CASSENLFQPQHF. The chain uses TRBV6-1 and TRBJ1-5; unclear D gene. The CDR3 totals 13 residues. Germline V gene data show CDR1 as MNHNS and CDR2 as SASEGT. The V and J ends lost 3 bases and 6 bases respectively, with 9 bases between them.

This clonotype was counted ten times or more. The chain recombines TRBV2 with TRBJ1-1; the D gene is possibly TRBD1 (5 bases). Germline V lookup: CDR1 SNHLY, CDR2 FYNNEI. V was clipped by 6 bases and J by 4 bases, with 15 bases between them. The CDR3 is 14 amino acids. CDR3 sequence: CASRGTGVGTEAFF. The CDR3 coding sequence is TGTGCCAGCAGGGGGACCGGAGTGGGCACTGAAGCTTTCTTT.

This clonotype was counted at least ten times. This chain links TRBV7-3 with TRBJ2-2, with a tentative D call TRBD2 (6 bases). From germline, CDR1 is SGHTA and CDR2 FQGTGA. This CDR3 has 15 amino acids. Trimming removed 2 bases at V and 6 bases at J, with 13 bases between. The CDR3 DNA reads TGTGCCAGCAGCTTATATCACGCGGGGCCCGGGGAGCTGTTTTTT. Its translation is CASSLYHAGPGELFF.

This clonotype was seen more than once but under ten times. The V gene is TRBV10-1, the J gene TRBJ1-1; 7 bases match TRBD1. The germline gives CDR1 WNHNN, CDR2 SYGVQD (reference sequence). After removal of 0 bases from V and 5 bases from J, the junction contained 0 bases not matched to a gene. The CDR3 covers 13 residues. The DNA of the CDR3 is TGCGCCAGCAGTGAGTCGGACAGGACTGAAGCTTTCTTT. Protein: CASSESDRTEAFF.

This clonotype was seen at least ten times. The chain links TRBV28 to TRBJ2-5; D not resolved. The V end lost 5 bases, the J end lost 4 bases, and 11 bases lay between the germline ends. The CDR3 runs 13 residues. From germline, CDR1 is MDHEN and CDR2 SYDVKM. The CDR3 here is CASSLNRPETQYF. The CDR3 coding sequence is TGTGCCAGCAGTCTCAACCGGCCAGAGACCCAGTACTTC.

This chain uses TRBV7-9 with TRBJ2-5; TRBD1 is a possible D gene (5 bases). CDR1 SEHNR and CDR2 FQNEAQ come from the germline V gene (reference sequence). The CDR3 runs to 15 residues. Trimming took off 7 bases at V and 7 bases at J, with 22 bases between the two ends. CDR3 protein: CASTPGRPLVGTQYF. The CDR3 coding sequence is TGTGCCAGCACCCCAGGGCGACCCCTAGTCGGGACCCAGTACTTC.